This TCR beta chain was identified during a study of blood T cell repertoires in COVID-19. Individuals aged about 18 to 100 years were recruited from 24 US areas. This CDR3 has 13 amino acids. Germline V gene lookup returns CDR1 LNHNV and CDR2 YYDKDF (reference sequence). The V and J ends lost 0 bases and 4 bases respectively, with 5 bases between them. Method: immunoSEQ multiplex PCR; TCRdb's copy keeps in-frame clones and lacks some. Of 200,000 to 300,000 clones listed, 85% to 90% were seen once; the top ten hold about 9.3%. Input material: PBMCs or T cells enriched from blood (not recorded which). The rearrangement links TRBV15 to TRBJ2-3, with D hard to call. This TCR was sampled from a man aged 35-49 years who had recovered from COVID-19. In DNA form, the CDR3 reads TGTGCCACCAGCAGAGATCAGTCAGATACGCAGTATTTT. This encodes CATSRDQSDTQYF.